The 8 T cell receptor beta chains below were found in one sample sequenced in a study of T-cell memory formation after mild COVID-19. Each CDR3 protein is one row after TCRdb ran MiXCR on the 5' RACE reads. Among about 270,000 distinct CDR3 sequences, more than 15% were seen once, and the ten largest hold around 23%. The sample comprised PBMCs or a T cell subset sorted from them (not recorded which). The receptors were sampled from a man aged 18 to 35 who had mild COVID-19 (a few samples of this study predate the infection). Cell type and time point are not known.

The V gene is TRBV5-1, the J gene TRBJ2-5; 8 bases match TRBD2. The CDR3 loop spans 15 amino acids. The V segment lost 2 bases and the J segment 5 bases; nucleotides outside the gene matches: 8. CDR1 SGHRS and CDR2 YFSETQ come from the germline V gene. CDR3 in amino acids: CASSFAGGERETQYF. In DNA form, the CDR3 reads TGCGCCAGCAGCTTTGCCGGGGGGGAACGGGAGACCCAGTACTTC.

The genes are TRBV7-9 and TRBJ1-5; 8 positions agree with TRBD1. J gave up 6 bases and V 5 bases, and 3 bases lay outside the gene matches. The CDR3 contains 13 residues. Germline lookup yields CDR1 SEHNR and CDR2 FQNEAQ (reference sequence). This chain's CDR3 is CASSPGGPQPQHF. The CDR3 DNA is TGTGCCAGCAGCCCAGGGGGCCCTCAGCCCCAGCATTTT. The complete variable domain, with remaining parts taken from reference TRBV7-9 and TRBJ1-5, reads DTGVSQNPRHKITKRGQNVTFRCDPISEHNRLYWYRQTLGQGPEFLTYFQNEAQLEKSRLLSDRFSAERPKGSFSTLEIQRTEQGDSAMYLCASSPGGPQPQHFGDGTRLSIL.

CDR3 DNA sequence: TGTGCCAGCAGTGACTCCGCCTATGGCTACACCTTC. Translating gives CASSDSAYGYTF. The V call is TRBV6-4, the J call TRBJ1-2; no firm D call. V dropped 0 bases and J dropped 4 bases, with 3 bases sitting between them. The germline V gene encodes CDR1 MRHNA and CDR2 SNTAGT. There are 12 residues in the CDR3.

This chain joins TRBV4-1 and TRBJ2-5; 9 nucleotides match TRBD2. Losses at the gene ends were 4 bases for V and 6 bases for J; bases not matched to a gene: 3. There are 13 residues in the CDR3. Germline V gene data show CDR1 as MGHRA and CDR2 as YSYEKL. Written as DNA, the CDR3 is TGCGCCAGCAGCCTAGCGGGGGCACAGACCCAGTACTTC. This gives the protein CASSLAGAQTQYF.

This clonotype was picked up a small number of times. This chain links TRBV11-1 with TRBJ2-5; D gene unclear. Germline V lookup: CDR1 SGHAT, CDR2 FQDESV (reference sequence). The ends were cut back, 3 bases at V and 7 bases at J, with 15 bases in the middle. The CDR3 covers 14 residues. The CDR3 is CASSLTPFMGTQYF. CDR3 nucleotides: TGTGCCAGCAGCTTGACCCCGTTTATGGGGACCCAGTACTTC.

This clonotype was detected only a few times. This sequence joins TRBV5-6 and TRBJ1-2, with D perhaps TRBD1 (5 bases). Trimming pared 5 bases from V and 7 bases from J, leaving 9 bases between. Germline CDR1 reads SGHDT; CDR2 reads YYEEEE. There are 11 residues in the CDR3. The CDR3 protein is CASRGRAGYTF. CDR3 coding DNA: TGTGCCAGCAGGGGGCGGGCTGGCTACACCTTC.

This clonotype was counted between two and nine times. This chain connects TRBV12-3 or TRBV12-4 to TRBJ2-4; D may be TRBD1 or TRBD2 (5 bases each). This CDR3 is 15 amino acids long. The germline V and J ends were trimmed by 2 bases and 0 bases, with 8 bases remaining between them. The chain's CDR3 is CASSLLGVAKNIQYF. CDR3 sequence (DNA): TGTGCCAGCAGTTTACTGGGGGTAGCCAAAAACATTCAGTACTTC.

The chain carries TRBV7-8 and TRBJ1-1; D not resolved. This CDR3 has 13 residues. In germline, CDR1 is SGHVS, CDR2 FQNEAQ. The V and J ends lost 5 bases and 4 bases respectively, with 11 bases between them. This CDR3 reads CASSPQVGTEAFF. The CDR3 DNA reads TGTGCCAGCAGCCCCCAAGTAGGCACTGAAGCTTTCTTT.